The 25 T cell receptor beta chains presented below share a single source sample, sequenced in a study of graft-versus-host responses after intestinal transplantation. The method was immunoSEQ multiplex PCR; TCRdb's version includes in-frame clones alone and lacks a portion of them. The sample lists around 92,000 clones, 86% occurring once. Specimen: PBMCs, collected 255 days after intestinal transplant. The source of these receptors is a human patient who received an intestinal transplant, so some T cells may come from the graft donor.

J is TRBJ2-3 and V is TRBV7-3, with D possibly matching TRBD1 (6 bases). CDR3 length: 15 amino acids. CDR1 is SGHTA and CDR2 is FQGTGA in the germline V gene. V was shortened by 6 bases and J by 2 bases, with 15 bases between the two germline ends. CDR3 protein: CASSVGGPPTDTQYF. In DNA, the CDR3 is TGTGCCAGCAGTGTAGGGGGACCGCCCACAGATACGCAGTATTTT.

A note on this clone: The junction departs from the called germline gene at one end, perhaps through a read error. V usage is TRBV7-7 and J usage is TRBJ2-2, with TRBD2 matching 10 bases. The CDR3 covers 16 residues. The germline CDR1 and CDR2 sequences are SSHAT and FNYEAQ (reference sequence). Written as DNA, the CDR3 is TGTGCTAGCAGCCCACGACTAGCGGGCCCCACCGGGGAGCTGTTTTTT. As protein: CASSPRLAGPTGELFF.

The gene calls are TRBV7-9 and TRBJ2-7, with 8 bases that match TRBD2. Germline CDR1 and CDR2: SEHNR and FQNEAQ (reference sequence). V trimming: 0 bases; J trimming: 4 bases; junction bases outside the gene matches: 2. The CDR3 has 14 residues. The CDR3 sequence is CASSLAGRGYEQYV. CDR3 nucleotide sequence: TGTGCCAGCAGCTTAGCCGGGAGGGGGTACGAGCAGTACGTC.

This rearrangement joins TRBV28 to TRBJ2-1; 9 bases line up with TRBD2. The CDR3 runs 12 residues. After removal of 5 bases from V and 10 bases from J, the junction contained 3 bases not matched to a gene. From germline, CDR1 is MDHEN and CDR2 SYDVKM. The CDR3 DNA reads as TGTGCCAGCAGTCCCCTAGCGGGGGAGCAGTTCTTC. Translation gives CASSPLAGEQFF. Combining the CDR3 with reference TRBV28 and TRBJ2-1 gives the whole variable domain DVKVTQSSRYLVKRTGEKVFLECVQDMDHENMFWYRQDPGLGLRLIYFSYDVKMKEKGDIPEGYSVSREKKERFSLILESASTNQTSMYLCASSPLAGEQFFGPGTRLTVL.

The chain joins TRBV18 to TRBJ1-1; perhaps TRBD1 as D (5 bases). V was pared by 8 bases and J by 1 base, with 17 bases between. The CDR3 length is 15 residues. Per the germline V gene, CDR1 is KGHSH and CDR2 is LQKENI. Written as DNA, the CDR3 is TGTGCCAGCACTCAACAGGCCCTCGGGAACACTGAAGCTTTCTTT. Translated: CASTQQALGNTEAFF.

V usage is TRBV6-4 and J usage is TRBJ1-2, with 12 bases matching TRBD1. The length of the CDR3 is 16 residues. Germline V lookup: CDR1 MRHNA, CDR2 SNTAGT. J lost 1 base, V lost 6 bases, and 6 bases had no gene match. Here the CDR3 DNA reads TGTGCCAGCAGGGGGACAGGGGGCGCGGGTAACTATGGCTACACCTTC. Translating it yields CASRGTGGAGNYGYTF.

The chain couples TRBV5-4 to TRBJ2-1, with D possibly matching TRBD1 (5 bases). The germline V and J ends were trimmed by 4 bases and 6 bases, with 14 bases remaining between them. The germline V gene encodes CDR1 SGHNT and CDR2 YYREEE (reference sequence). The CDR3 totals 14 residues. The CDR3 region has the DNA TGTGCCAGCAGCGAAGACAGCTCCCCCAATGAGCAGTTCTTC. The encoded protein is CASSEDSSPNEQFF.

V is TRBV4-1 and J is TRBJ2-7; D is ambiguous. Germline V lookup: CDR1 MGHRA, CDR2 YSYEKL. V was shortened by 4 bases and J by 0 bases, with 10 bases between the two germline ends. The CDR3 is 14 amino acids. CDR3 DNA: TGCGCCAGCAGCCTGGTTGACCCCTCCTACGAGCAGTACTTC. Its protein product is CASSLVDPSYEQYF.

V and J are TRBV2 and TRBJ2-1; no clear D gene. Deletions cut 0 bases from V and 8 bases from J, with 8 bases between. This CDR3 has 13 residues. Germline assignment: CDR1 SNHLY and CDR2 FYNNEI. CDR3 DNA: TGTGCCAGCAGTGAAGCAGTGGCGGATGAGCAGTTCTTC. It specifies CASSEAVADEQFF.

V and J are TRBV28 and TRBJ2-7; TRBD2 is a possible D gene (6 bases). Trimming took off 5 bases at V and 7 bases at J, with 21 bases between the two ends. Germline CDR1 reads MDHEN; CDR2 reads SYDVKM. The CDR3 totals 15 residues. The CDR3 DNA reads as TGTGCCAGCAGTGACGCGGGACTCTTCGCGTGGGAGCAGTACTTC. Its translation: CASSDAGLFAWEQYF.

The V and J genes are TRBV2 and TRBJ1-4; D remains ambiguous. CDR3 size: 15 residues. Trimming shortened V by 8 bases and J by 3 bases, and 16 bases separated the two germline ends. Germline loops: CDR1 SNHLY, CDR2 FYNNEI. The CDR3 sequence: CASGPRTGANEKLFF. DNA of the CDR3: TGTGCCAGCGGGCCTAGGACGGGAGCTAATGAAAAACTGTTTTTT. The full variable domain, rest sourced from reference TRBV2 and TRBJ1-4, is EPEVTQTPSHQVTQMGQEVILRCVPISNHLYFYWYRQILGQKVEFLVSFYNNEISEKSEIFDDQFSVERPDGSNFTLKIRSTKLEDSAMYFCASGPRTGANEKLFFGSGTQLSVL.

This chain links TRBV15 with TRBJ1-2, with 7 bases that match TRBD1. V dropped 0 bases and J dropped 4; count of bases not matched to a gene: 14. CDR1 and CDR2 from the germline V gene are LNHNV and YYDKDF (reference sequence). The CDR3 is 18 residues long. CDR3 DNA sequence: TGTGCCACCAGCAGAGATAGGGGGTCGGACAGGAAGCTCTATGGCTACACCTTC. The encoded protein is CATSRDRGSDRKLYGYTF.

This clone appeared once. The CDR3 is CASSEDRLAWETQYF. CDR3 DNA sequence: TGTGCCAGCAGTGAGGACCGACTAGCATGGGAGACCCAGTACTTC. The chain is built from TRBV2 and TRBJ2-5, with TRBD2 matching over 7 bases. The CDR3 is 15 residues long. CDR1 is SNHLY and CDR2 is FYNNEI in the germline V gene. V was clipped by 3 bases and J by 5 bases; unmatched bases: 9.

V and J are TRBV6-5 and TRBJ1-2, with unresolved D. This CDR3 is built from 14 residues. The V end lost 6 bases, the J end lost 0 bases, and 11 bases lay between the germline ends. Looked up from germline, CDR1 is MNHEY and CDR2 is SVGAGI. In nucleotides, the CDR3 is TGTGCCAGCAGCGGTGAACACTCTAACTATGGCTACACCTTC. It is translated as CASSGEHSNYGYTF.

The CDR3 coding sequence is TGTGCCAGCAGTTACGGGACAGGGACCACTGAAGCTTTCTTT. Protein sequence: CASSYGTGTTEAFF. The rearrangement joins TRBV6-5 to TRBJ1-1; 9 positions agree with TRBD1. J gave up 4 bases and V 2 bases, and 2 bases lay outside the gene matches. The CDR3 sequence is 14 residues long. Germline V gene lookup returns CDR1 MNHEY and CDR2 SVGAGI.

The J gene is TRBJ1-4, the V gene TRBV6-1; D may be TRBD1 (5 bases). Germline CDR1 is MNHNS and CDR2 is SASEGT. The CDR3 totals 15 residues. Trimming left V 5 bases short and J 0 bases short, with 10 bases between. CDR3 in amino acids: CASSRGYATNEKLFF. As DNA, the CDR3 is TGTGCCAGCAGTCGGGGGTATGCAACTAATGAAAAACTGTTTTTT.

This rearrangement joins TRBV11-2 to TRBJ2-5, with D tentatively TRBD1 or TRBD2 (5 bases each). Germline V gene sequence: CDR1 SGHAT, CDR2 FQNNGV. Trimming stripped 5 bases from V and 7 bases from J, with 20 bases between. This CDR3 contains 15 residues. CDR3: CASSPPGRTGGTQYF. The CDR3 nucleotides read TGTGCCAGCAGCCCCCCTGGGCGAACAGGAGGGACCCAGTACTTC. The full variable domain, its missing parts supplied by reference TRBV11-2 and TRBJ2-5, is EAGVAQSPRYKIIEKRQSVAFWCNPISGHATLYWYQQILGQGPKLLIQFQNNGVVDDSQLPKDRFSAERLKGVDSTLKIQPAKLEDSAVYLCASSPPGRTGGTQYFGPGTRLLVL.

The rearrangement links TRBV7-8 to TRBJ2-7, with 9 bases aligning to TRBD1. V shed 1 base and J 6 bases; nucleotides not matched to a gene: 4. From germline, CDR1 is SGHVS and CDR2 FQNEAQ. This CDR3 is built from 14 residues. CDR3 nucleotide sequence: TGTGCCAGCAGCTTAGGACAGGGGGAGGGCGAGCAGTACTTC. This sequence encodes CASSLGQGEGEQYF.

The chain couples TRBV19 to TRBJ2-2; TRBD1 might be the D (6 bases). Germline V gene lookup returns CDR1 LNHDA and CDR2 SQIVND (reference sequence). V lost 9 bases, J lost 8 bases, and 19 bases lay in between. The CDR3 spans 14 residues. CDR3 loop: CASLGYGQSGELFF. The CDR3 DNA sequence: TGTGCCAGCTTGGGCTACGGACAGTCTGGGGAGCTGTTTTTT.

CDR3 residues: CASRIGVINEKLFF. As DNA, the CDR3 is TGTGCCAGCAGAATAGGGGTCATAAATGAAAAACTGTTTTTT. The chain couples TRBV5-5 to TRBJ1-4; D perhaps matches TRBD1 (5 bases). This CDR3 contains 14 residues. Germline V gives CDR1 SGHKS, CDR2 YYEKEE (reference sequence). The V end lost 5 bases, the J end lost 5 bases, and 13 bases lay between the germline ends. Variable domain in full (rest from reference TRBV5-5 and TRBJ1-4): DAGVTQSPTHLIKTRGQQVTLRCSPISGHKSVSWYQQVLGQGPQFIFQYYEKEERGRGNFPDRFSARQFPNYSSELNVNALLLGDSALYLCASRIGVINEKLFFGSGTQLSVL.

The rearrangement joins TRBV19 to TRBJ1-1; D possibly corresponds to TRBD1 (5 bases). V shed 7 bases and J shed 6 bases, with 12 bases lying between them. Germline CDR1 LNHDA, CDR2 SQIVND (reference sequence). This CDR3 contains 12 residues. CDR3 coding DNA: TGTGCCAGTAACGGGGCGGGCGCTGAAGCTTTCTTT. It encodes CASNGAGAEAFF. Full variable domain (rest looked up from reference TRBV19 and TRBJ1-1): DGGITQSPKYLFRKEGQNVTLSCEQNLNHDAMYWYRQDPGQGLRLIYYSQIVNDFQKGDIAEGYSVSREKKESFPLTVTSAQKNPTAFYLCASNGAGAEAFFGQGTRLTVV.

V usage is TRBV5-1 and J usage is TRBJ2-1, with 8 bases lining up with TRBD2. V shed 0 bases and J 7 bases; nucleotides not matched to a gene: 9. The CDR3 runs 16 residues. Germline CDR1 reads SGHRS; CDR2 reads YFSETQ. The CDR3 protein is CASSLALAGQLNEQFF. The CDR3 coding sequence is TGCGCCAGCAGCTTGGCTCTAGCGGGTCAACTTAATGAGCAGTTCTTC.

This chain uses TRBV28 with TRBJ1-5; D is unclear. This CDR3 region has 15 residues. V lost 6 bases and J lost 0, with 12 bases in between. Germline assignment: CDR1 MDHEN and CDR2 SYDVKM. This chain's CDR3 is CASRVGLYSNQPQHF. CDR3 DNA: TGTGCCAGCAGGGTGGGCCTCTATAGCAATCAGCCCCAGCATTTT.

The V and J genes are TRBV5-4 and TRBJ2-3; 10 positions agree with TRBD2. Per germline, CDR1 SGHNT and CDR2 YYREEE (reference sequence). Unmatched junction bases numbered 9, after V lost 4 bases and J lost 4 bases. The CDR3 consists of 16 residues. The CDR3 loop reads CASSKIAGGLADTQYF. The CDR3 DNA reads as TGTGCCAGCAGCAAAATAGCGGGGGGATTGGCAGATACGCAGTATTTT.

The rearrangement uses TRBV6-5 and TRBJ2-7; tentative D call: TRBD2 (6 bases). Trimming pared 0 bases from V and 2 bases from J, leaving 11 bases between. Germline V gives CDR1 MNHEY, CDR2 SVGAGI. The length of the CDR3 is 15 residues. The CDR3 sequence is CASSYSGGAPYEQYF. The CDR3 DNA follows: TGTGCCAGCAGTTACTCCGGAGGGGCCCCCTACGAGCAGTACTTC.